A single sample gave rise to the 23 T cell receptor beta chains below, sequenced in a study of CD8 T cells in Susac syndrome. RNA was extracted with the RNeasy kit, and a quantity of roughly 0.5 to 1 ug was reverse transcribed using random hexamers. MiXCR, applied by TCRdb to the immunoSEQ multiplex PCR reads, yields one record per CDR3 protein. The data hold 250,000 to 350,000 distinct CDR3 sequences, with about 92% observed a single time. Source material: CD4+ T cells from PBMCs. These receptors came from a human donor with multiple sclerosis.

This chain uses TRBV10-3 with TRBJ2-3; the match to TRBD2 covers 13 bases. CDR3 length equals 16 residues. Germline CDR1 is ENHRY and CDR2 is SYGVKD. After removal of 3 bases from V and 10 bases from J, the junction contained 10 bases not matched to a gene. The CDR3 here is CAISDGLAGARGAQYF. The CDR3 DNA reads TGTGCCATCAGTGATGGACTAGCGGGGGCGAGAGGAGCGCAGTATTTT.

The DNA of the CDR3 is TGTGCCAGCAGTTACGGTGGGGGCACCATATATTTT. This codes for CASSYGGGTIYF. This sequence joins TRBV6-5 and TRBJ1-3; tentative D call: TRBD1 (5 bases). Germline V lookup: CDR1 MNHEY, CDR2 SVGAGI. The V and J ends lost 2 bases and 9 bases respectively, with 8 bases between them. This CDR3 is 12 amino acids long.

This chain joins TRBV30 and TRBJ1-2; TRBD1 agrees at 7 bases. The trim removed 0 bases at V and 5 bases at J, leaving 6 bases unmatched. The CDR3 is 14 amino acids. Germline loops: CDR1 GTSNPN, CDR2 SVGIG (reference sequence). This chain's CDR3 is CAWSVGGLLYGYTF. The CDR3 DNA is TGTGCCTGGAGTGTAGGGGGCCTCCTTTATGGCTACACCTTC.

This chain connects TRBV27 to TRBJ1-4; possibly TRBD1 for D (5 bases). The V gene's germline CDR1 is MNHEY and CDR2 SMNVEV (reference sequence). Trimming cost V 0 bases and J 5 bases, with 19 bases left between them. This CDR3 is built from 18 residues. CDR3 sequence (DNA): TGTGCCAGCAGTTTATCGAGGGCAGGGTTACGGGAAAATGAAAAACTGTTTTTT. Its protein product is CASSLSRAGLRENEKLFF.

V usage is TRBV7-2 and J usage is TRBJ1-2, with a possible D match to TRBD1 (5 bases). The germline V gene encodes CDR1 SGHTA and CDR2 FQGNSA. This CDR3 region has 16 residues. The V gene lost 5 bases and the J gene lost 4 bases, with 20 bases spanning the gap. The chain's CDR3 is CASSAGGGASFYGYTF. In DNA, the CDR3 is TGTGCCAGCAGCGCAGGCGGCGGGGCCTCCTTCTATGGCTACACCTTC.

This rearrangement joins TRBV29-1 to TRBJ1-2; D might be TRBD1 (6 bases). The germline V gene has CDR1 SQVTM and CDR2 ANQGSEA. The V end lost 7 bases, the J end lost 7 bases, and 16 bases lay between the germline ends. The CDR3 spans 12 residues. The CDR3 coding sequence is TGCAGCGCCGAGACAGGTACTATTGGCTACACCTTC. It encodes CSAETGTIGYTF. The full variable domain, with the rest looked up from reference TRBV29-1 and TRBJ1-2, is SAVISQKPSRDICQRGTSLTIQCQVDSQVTMMFWYRQQPGQSLTLIATANQGSEATYESGFVIDKFPISRPNLTFSTLTVSNMSPEDSSIYLCSAETGTIGYTFGSGTRLTVV.

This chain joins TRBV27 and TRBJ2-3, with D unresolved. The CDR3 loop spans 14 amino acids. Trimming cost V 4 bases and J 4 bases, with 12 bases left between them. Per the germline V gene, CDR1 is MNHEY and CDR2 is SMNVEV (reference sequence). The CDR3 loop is CASSSMGTADTQYF. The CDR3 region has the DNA TGTGCCAGCAGTTCTATGGGTACCGCAGATACGCAGTATTTT.

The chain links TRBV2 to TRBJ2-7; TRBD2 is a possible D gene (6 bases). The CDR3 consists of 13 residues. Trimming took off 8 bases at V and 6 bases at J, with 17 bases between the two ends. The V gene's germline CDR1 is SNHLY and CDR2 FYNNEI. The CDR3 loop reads CASEGGTGGEQYF. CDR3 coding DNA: TGTGCCAGCGAGGGCGGGACCGGGGGCGAGCAGTACTTC. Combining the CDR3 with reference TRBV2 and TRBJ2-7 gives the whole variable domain EPEVTQTPSHQVTQMGQEVILRCVPISNHLYFYWYRQILGQKVEFLVSFYNNEISEKSEIFDDQFSVERPDGSNFTLKIRSTKLEDSAMYFCASEGGTGGEQYFGPGTRLTVT.

The CDR3 loop reads CASSFLGYGYTF. In DNA, the CDR3 is TGTGCCAGCAGTTTTCTAGGTTATGGCTACACCTTC. The chain employs TRBV12-3 or TRBV12-4 and TRBJ1-2; D is unclear. This CDR3 has 12 residues. V lost 3 bases and J 5 bases, leaving 7 bases between the germline ends.

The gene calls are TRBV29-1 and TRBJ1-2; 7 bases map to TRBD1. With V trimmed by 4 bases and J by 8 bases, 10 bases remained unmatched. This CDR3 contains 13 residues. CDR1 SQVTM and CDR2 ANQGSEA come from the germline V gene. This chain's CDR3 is CSVGKGAGSGYTF. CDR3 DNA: TGCAGCGTTGGAAAGGGGGCGGGGAGCGGCTACACCTTC.

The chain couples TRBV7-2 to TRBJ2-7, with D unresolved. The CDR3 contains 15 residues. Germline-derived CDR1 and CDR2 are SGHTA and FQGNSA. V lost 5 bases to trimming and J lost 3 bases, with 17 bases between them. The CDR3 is CASSPNQAALYEQYF. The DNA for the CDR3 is TGTGCCAGCAGCCCAAACCAGGCGGCTCTCTACGAGCAGTACTTC.

The CDR3 spells CASSIGSGWYNEQFF. The CDR3 DNA follows: TGTGCCAGTAGTATCGGGTCGGGCTGGTACAATGAGCAGTTCTTC. The chain combines TRBV19 with TRBJ2-1; D is unresolved. Germline V gives CDR1 LNHDA, CDR2 SQIVND (reference sequence). The V end lost 3 bases, the J end lost 4 bases, and 13 bases lay between the germline ends. The CDR3 is 15 residues long.

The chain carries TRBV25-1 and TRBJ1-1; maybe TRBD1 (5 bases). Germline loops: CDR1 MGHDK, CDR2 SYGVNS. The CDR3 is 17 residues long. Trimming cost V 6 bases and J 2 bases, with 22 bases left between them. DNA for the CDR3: TGTGCCAGCAGCCTAGGGCAAAATGGACATCGTAACACTGAAGCTTTCTTT. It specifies CASSLGQNGHRNTEAFF.

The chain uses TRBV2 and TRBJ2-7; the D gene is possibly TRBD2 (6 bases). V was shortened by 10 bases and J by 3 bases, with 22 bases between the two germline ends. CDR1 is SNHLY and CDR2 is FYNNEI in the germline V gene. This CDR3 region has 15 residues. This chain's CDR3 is CANSFAGSGVYEQYF. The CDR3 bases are TGTGCCAACTCTTTCGCGGGGAGTGGGGTCTACGAGCAGTACTTC.

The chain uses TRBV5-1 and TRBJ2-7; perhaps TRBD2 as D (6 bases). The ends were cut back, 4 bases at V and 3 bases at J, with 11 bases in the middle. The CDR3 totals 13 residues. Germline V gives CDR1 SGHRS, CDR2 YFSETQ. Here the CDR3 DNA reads TGCGCCAGCAGCGACGGGACTCTCTACGAGCAGTACTTC. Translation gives CASSDGTLYEQYF.

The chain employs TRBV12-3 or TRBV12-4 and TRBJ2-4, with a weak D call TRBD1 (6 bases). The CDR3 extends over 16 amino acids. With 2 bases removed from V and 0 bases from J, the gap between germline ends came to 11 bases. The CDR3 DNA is TGTGCCAGCAGTTTATCAGGGGCCCCAGCCAAAAACATTCAGTACTTC. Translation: CASSLSGAPAKNIQYF.

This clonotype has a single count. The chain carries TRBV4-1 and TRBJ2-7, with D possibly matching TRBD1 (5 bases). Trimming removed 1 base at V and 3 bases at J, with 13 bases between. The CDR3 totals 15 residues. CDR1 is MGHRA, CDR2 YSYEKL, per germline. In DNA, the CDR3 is TGCGCCAGCAGCCAAGCCTCAGGACAAAGCTACGAGCAGTACTTC. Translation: CASSQASGQSYEQYF.

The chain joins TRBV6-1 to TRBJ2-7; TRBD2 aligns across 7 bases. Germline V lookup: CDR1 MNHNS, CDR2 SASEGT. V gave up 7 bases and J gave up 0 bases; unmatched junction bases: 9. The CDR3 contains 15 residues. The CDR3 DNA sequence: TGTGCCAGCAAAGAGAGGACTAGGAGCTCCTACGAGCAGTACTTC. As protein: CASKERTRSSYEQYF.

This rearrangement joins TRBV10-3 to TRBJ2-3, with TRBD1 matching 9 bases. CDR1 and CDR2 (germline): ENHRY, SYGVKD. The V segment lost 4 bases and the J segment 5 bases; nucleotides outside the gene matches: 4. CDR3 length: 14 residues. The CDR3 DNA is TGTGCCATCAGTGTTGGACAGGGGCAAGATACGCAGTATTTT. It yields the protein CAISVGQGQDTQYF.

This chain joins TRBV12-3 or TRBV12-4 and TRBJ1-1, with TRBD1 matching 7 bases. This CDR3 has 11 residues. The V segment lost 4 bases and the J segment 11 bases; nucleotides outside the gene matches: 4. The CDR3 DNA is TGTGCCAGCAGTTCAGGGGGAGGCGCTTTCTTT. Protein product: CASSSGGGAFF.

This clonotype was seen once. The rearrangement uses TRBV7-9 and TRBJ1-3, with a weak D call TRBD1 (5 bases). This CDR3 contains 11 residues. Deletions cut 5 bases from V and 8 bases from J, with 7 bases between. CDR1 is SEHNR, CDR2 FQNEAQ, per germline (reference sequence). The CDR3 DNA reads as TGTGCCAGCAGCCTAGGGGACACCATATATTTT. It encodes CASSLGDTIYF.

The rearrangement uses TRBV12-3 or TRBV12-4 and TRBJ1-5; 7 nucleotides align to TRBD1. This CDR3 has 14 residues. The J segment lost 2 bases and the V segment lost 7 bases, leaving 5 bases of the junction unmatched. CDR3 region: CASTYTGGNQPQHF. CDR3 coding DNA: TGTGCCAGCACTTATACAGGGGGCAATCAGCCCCAGCATTTT.

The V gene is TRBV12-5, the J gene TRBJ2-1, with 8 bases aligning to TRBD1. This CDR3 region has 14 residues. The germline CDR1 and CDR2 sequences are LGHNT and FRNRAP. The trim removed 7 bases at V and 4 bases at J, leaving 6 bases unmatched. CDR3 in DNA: TGTGCTAGTGTACCGGGACAGGCGTACAATGAGCAGTTCTTC. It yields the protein CASVPGQAYNEQFF. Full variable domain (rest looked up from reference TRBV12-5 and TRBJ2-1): DARVTQTPRHKVTEMGQEVTMRCQPILGHNTVFWYRQTMMQGLELLAYFRNRAPLDDSGMPKDRFSAEMPDATLATLKIQPSEPRDSAVYFCASVPGQAYNEQFFGPGTRLTVL.